Given below is one T cell receptor beta chain in context. The target of this receptor is not known. One base away there is no much larger clone; base qualities are not given. The data derive from a study of human T cells and chemical hapten exposure (dated by TCRdb to the early 2020s). About the study as a whole: For sensitization, 2% DPC in acetone was applied to a 2 cm by 2 cm area of upper inner arm skin. Most of the patients in the cohort were female, and the cohort covered alopecia areata with under or over 50% scalp involvement, alopecia totalis and alopecia universalis. Blood samples were taken from patients before sensitization (week 0) and then at 2, 6 and about 24 weeks after DPC sensitization. Peripheral blood TCR repertoire changes were tracked in vivo in alopecia patients during primary and secondary sensitization to the hapten diphenylcyclopropenone (DPC). Libraries were pooled for sequencing, and per-sample TCR yields varied mainly because of small differences in library volumes within the pool. Patients additionally received weekly therapeutic DPC doses to the scalp throughout the approximately 25-week study period. For TCR sequencing, blood came from about 29 alopecia patients at anywhere from one to four time points (pre-sensitization, 2, 6 and 24 weeks). Patch testing was performed on the upper back with Finn chambers containing 0.01% DPC, and the patch tests were scored after 6 days according to International Contact Dermatitis Research Group standards.

The receptor library was made with RACE. The sequencer was a NextSeq 500. Library preparation attached unique molecular identifiers to individual cDNA molecules for quantitative, reproducible TCR counting. For every blood RNA sample, sequencing covered both the TCR alpha and TCR beta chains. The study's own analysis went as follows. Samples had a median of approximately 96,000 TCRs, with a range from 23,224 to 690,600. The Decombinator software suite was used to annotate V, J and CDR3 in the TCR reads. For PS versus PT1 abundance plots, all samples were subsampled to the same number of TCRs (28,000). TCRs were defined as expanded if absent before sensitization and observed at least eight times at the 2-week time point. TCRdb reprocessing: public reads trimmed at Q25 with fastp, clones called with MiXCR, in-frame beta chains kept. Identical CDR3 protein sequences are pooled into one entry, listed with their most common genes and DNA. TCRdb, not the authors, supplied the V and J calls. The sample table shows about 380,000 distinct CDR3 sequences, and about 4.4% are seen once. The ten top clones hold under 2.5% of the sample.

Reading the label with the study, this specimen's time point is: patch test 1, 2 weeks after DPC sensitization. The treatment or condition label of this sample denotes: therapeutic diphenylcyclopropenone sensitization with weekly scalp DPC. At every patch-test visit, the blood draw took place before the patch test was put on. Patients were considered eligible if aged 18 to 70, diagnosed with alopecia and deemed suitable for DPC therapy, and patients were excluded if pregnant. Unfractionated whole blood was collected in Tempus Blood RNA tubes, and total RNA was extracted from that blood. The paper's findings and limits, for the study overall: After repeated subsampling, the strength of the expansion versus patch-test correlation and the threshold at which it became significant changed. Because every patient had alopecia, a presumed autoimmune disease, the patients' immune response might differ from that of healthy individuals. Significantly more large CDR3 similarity clusters were formed by expanded TCRs than by pre-sensitization or healthy control sets, consistent with antigen-driven responses. DPC sensitization did not change how many TCRs were above 1 in 1000 frequency, and no evidence was found of alterations in global repertoire structure. Patch test score correlated positively with the number of PT1 expanded TCRs, reaching significance at thresholds 8, 16 and 32 but not at 4.

Sequences were derived from whole blood, sampled in connection with sensitization to the hapten diphenylcyclopropenone (DPC). This TCR derives from a woman in her forties or fifties with alopecia areata. Some clones in this sample may be carry-over from other donors' samples.

The CDR3 region has the sequence CASMRGRVLQETQYF. The nucleotide sequence is given as TGTGCCAGCATGAGGGGCAGGGTCCTCCAAGAGACCCAGTACTTC. Recombination joined TRBV6-6 with TRBJ2-5; the D gene is possibly TRBD1 or TRBD2, with 5 bases matching each. CDR1 and CDR2 were assigned from the germline V gene (reference sequence) as MNHNY and SVGAGI. The CDR3 contains 15 residues, cysteine and phenylalanine counted. Here the CDR3 DNA is all that survives: 45 bases in frame from base 1. The trim is 7 bases for V and 1 base for J, with a gap of 16 bases between the germline ends.